These T cell receptor beta chains were read from a single sample in a study of tumor-infiltrating lymphocytes in primary liver carcinoma. TCRdb re-derived calls from the multiplex PCR reads in MiXCR, one entry per CDR3 protein. The sample carries 55,000 to 65,000 distinct CDR3 sequences, about three quarters recorded once. The sequenced sample consisted of liver tumor tissue from sampling region 2. The receptors were sampled from a man in his forties with primary liver carcinoma and hepatitis B virus infection. Each CDR3 is given with its conserved first and last residue. D genes are given only for firm matches. Clone size appears in some rows only: once, few, many, or a class for an expanded clone.

j_call: TRBJ2-2; clone_size: -; v_call: TRBV7-8; d_call: -; cdr3_nt: TGTGCCAGCAGCTTAGTTTCGCGGGACGTGGACCTGTTTTTT; cdr3_aa: CASSLVSRDVDLFF
j_call: TRBJ1-5; clone_size: -; v_call: TRBV10-2; d_call: -; cdr3_nt: TGCGCCAGTAGTGAACAGCACTATAGCAATCAGCCCCAGCATTTT; cdr3_aa: CASSEQHYSNQPQHF
j_call: TRBJ2-1; clone_size: -; v_call: TRBV11-2; d_call: -; cdr3_nt: TGTGCCAGCAGCTTAGATGCAGAGGCGGGCGAGCAGTTCTTC; cdr3_aa: CASSLDAEAGEQFF
j_call: TRBJ2-7; clone_size: once; v_call: TRBV11-3; d_call: -; cdr3_nt: TGTGCCAGCATCTCTCAATGGGGGGAGCAGTACTTC; cdr3_aa: CASISQWGEQYF
j_call: TRBJ2-3; clone_size: -; v_call: TRBV10-3; d_call: TRBD2; cdr3_nt: TGTGCCACTCTGACTAGCTTGTCAGATACGCAGTATTTT; cdr3_aa: CATLTSLSDTQYF
j_call: TRBJ2-2; clone_size: few; v_call: TRBV12-3/TRBV12-4; d_call: -; cdr3_nt: TGTGCCAGCAGCTCCGATACCGGGGAGCTGTTTTTT; cdr3_aa: CASSSDTGELFF
j_call: TRBJ1-2; clone_size: -; v_call: TRBV28; d_call: -; cdr3_nt: TGTGCCAGCACTCCGGGAAGTTGGGGCTACACCTTC; cdr3_aa: CASTPGSWGYTF
j_call: TRBJ1-1; clone_size: -; v_call: TRBV4-2; d_call: -; cdr3_nt: TGTGCCAGCAGCCAAGGAACAGGGCGCATGAACACTGAGGCTTTCTTT; cdr3_aa: CASSQGTGRMNTEAFF
j_call: TRBJ2-7; clone_size: large; v_call: TRBV11-2; d_call: TRBD1; cdr3_nt: TGTGCCAGCAGCCTAAATCCGGGACAGTCCTACGAGCAGTACTTC; cdr3_aa: CASSLNPGQSYEQYF
j_call: TRBJ2-1; clone_size: -; v_call: TRBV29-1; d_call: -; cdr3_nt: TGCAGCGCACGATGTAATGAGCTGTTCTTC; cdr3_aa: CSARCNELFF
j_call: TRBJ2-3; clone_size: -; v_call: TRBV29-1; d_call: -; cdr3_nt: TGCAGCGTTGAAGGGACACAGGATTCTAGCACAGATACGCAGTATTTT; cdr3_aa: CSVEGTQDSSTDTQYF
j_call: TRBJ1-4; clone_size: medium-sized; v_call: TRBV30; d_call: -; cdr3_nt: TGTGCCTGGAGCAGAACAGAAAATGAAAAACTGTTTTTT; cdr3_aa: CAWSRTENEKLFF
j_call: TRBJ2-7; clone_size: -; v_call: TRBV4-2; d_call: TRBD2; cdr3_nt: TGTGCCAGCAGTGGAAAACCAGGACTAGTGGGAGGGCCATACGAGCAGTACTTC; cdr3_aa: CASSGKPGLVGGPYEQYF
j_call: TRBJ2-1; clone_size: -; v_call: TRBV11-2; d_call: -; cdr3_nt: TGTGCCAGCAGCCGTGAATTAGGGGATGAGCAGTCCTTC; cdr3_aa: CASSRELGDEQSF
j_call: TRBJ1-2; clone_size: -; v_call: TRBV12-3/TRBV12-4; d_call: TRBD1; cdr3_nt: TGTGCCAGCAGTCTGACAGGGCAAGACTATGGCTACACCTTC; cdr3_aa: CASSLTGQDYGYTF
j_call: TRBJ1-1; clone_size: few; v_call: TRBV20-1; d_call: -; cdr3_nt: TGCAGTGCTAGATGGGAGACTGAAGCTTTCTTT; cdr3_aa: CSARWETEAFF
j_call: TRBJ1-5; clone_size: many; v_call: TRBV7-8; d_call: -; cdr3_nt: TGTGCCAGCAGCGACAGAAATAGCAATCAGCCCCAGCATTTT; cdr3_aa: CASSDRNSNQPQHF
j_call: TRBJ1-1; clone_size: -; v_call: TRBV29-1; d_call: -; cdr3_nt: TGCAGCTTTGGGGGGGGAATGAACACTGCAGCTTTCTTT; cdr3_aa: CSFGGGMNTAAFF
j_call: TRBJ2-7; clone_size: -; v_call: TRBV6-2/TRBV6-3; d_call: -; cdr3_nt: TGTGCCAGCAGTTACTTGAAGGGGTTCATGGAGCAGTACTTC; cdr3_aa: CASSYLKGFMEQYF
j_call: TRBJ1-2; clone_size: -; v_call: TRBV6-5; d_call: -; cdr3_nt: TGTGCCAGCAGTTCGTTCGGGGGGGACTATGGCTACACCTTC; cdr3_aa: CASSSFGGDYGYTF
j_call: TRBJ2-7; clone_size: -; v_call: TRBV29-1; d_call: -; cdr3_nt: TGCAGCGTTGAAGATCTAGGAAGGAGCCCCTACGAGCAGTACTTC; cdr3_aa: CSVEDLGRSPYEQYF
j_call: TRBJ1-1; clone_size: -; v_call: TRBV11-2; d_call: -; cdr3_nt: TGTGCTAGCAGCCCGGGGCGTGGATGTAACACTGAAGCTTTCTTC; cdr3_aa: CASSPGRGCNTEAFF
j_call: TRBJ2-1; clone_size: -; v_call: TRBV11-3; d_call: -; cdr3_nt: TGTGCCTGCAGCGTCGGGGCTAGAGAGATTAATGAGCAGTTCTTC; cdr3_aa: CACSVGAREINEQFF
j_call: TRBJ2-1; clone_size: -; v_call: TRBV12-3/TRBV12-4; d_call: -; cdr3_nt: TGTGCCAACAGTGGGGATACTGAACAGTTCTTC; cdr3_aa: CANSGDTEQFF
j_call: TRBJ1-2; clone_size: -; v_call: TRBV4-1; d_call: -; cdr3_nt: TGCGCTAGCAGCCAAGGGGACATGAACTATGGCTACGCCTTC; cdr3_aa: CASSQGDMNYGYAF
j_call: TRBJ2-1; clone_size: once; v_call: TRBV14; d_call: TRBD2; cdr3_nt: TGTGCCAGAAGTGCCGCAGCGGGATGGGTAAACAATGAGCAGTCCTTC; cdr3_aa: CARSAAAGWVNNEQSF
j_call: TRBJ1-2; clone_size: -; v_call: TRBV12-3/TRBV12-4; d_call: TRBD1; cdr3_nt: TGTGCCGTCGGACAGGGGGTCGATGGCTATACCTTC; cdr3_aa: CAVGQGVDGYTF
j_call: TRBJ2-7; clone_size: once; v_call: TRBV6-5; d_call: -; cdr3_nt: TGTGTCTGCAAGGGGTGTGCTAGCGAGGATACCTACGAGCAATACTTC; cdr3_aa: CVCKGCASEDTYEQYF